Each of the 12 T cell receptor beta chains below was sequenced from the same sample in a study of T-cell reconstitution after alpha-beta-depleted transplantation in children. Unique molecular identifiers were incorporated during preparation of the TCRbeta library. In TCRdb, the PCR reads were re-called with MiXCR into one record per CDR3 protein. This table holds 250,000 to 400,000 distinct CDR3 sequences, around 20% found once. This specimen was PBMCs, mostly from graft donor cells, taken 180 days after TCRalphabeta/CD19-depleted stem cell transplant. The receptor source for this set is a male patient younger than 18 who had a stem cell transplant for acute lymphoblastic leukemia, so the T cells may come from the graft donor.

The rearrangement uses TRBV3-1 and TRBJ1-4; 9 bases map to TRBD1. The germline gives CDR1 LGHDT, CDR2 YNNKEL (reference sequence). CDR3 length: 19 amino acids. V lost 8 bases to trimming and J lost 0 bases; unmatched junction nucleotides: 16. The CDR3 protein is CASCRLSGTGRATNEKLFF. CDR3 bases: TGTGCCAGCTGTCGTCTTTCAGGGACAGGGAGGGCAACTAATGAAAAACTGTTTTTT. The variable domain in full, completed from reference TRBV3-1 and TRBJ1-4, reads DTAVSQTPKYLVTQMGNDKSIKCEQNLGHDTMYWYKQDSKKFLKIMFSYNNKELIINETVPNRFSPKSPDKAHLNLHINSLELGDSAVYFCASCRLSGTGRATNEKLFFGSGTQLSVL.

This sequence joins TRBV4-1 and TRBJ2-1, with 7 positions matching TRBD2. Germline V gene sequence: CDR1 MGHRA, CDR2 YSYEKL. This CDR3 region has 16 residues. The V gene end was trimmed by 3 bases and the J gene end by 0 bases; junction bases not matched to a gene: 5. The CDR3 here is CASSHHGGSSYNEQFF. The CDR3 coding sequence is TGCGCCAGCAGCCACCACGGCGGGAGCTCCTACAATGAGCAGTTCTTC.

This clonotype was observed a handful of times. CDR3 bases: TGCGCCAGCAGCTTGGAGGGAAGGAACACTGAAGCTTTCTTT. This encodes CASSLEGRNTEAFF. This chain joins TRBV5-1 and TRBJ1-1; D is unclear. The CDR3 is made up of 14 amino acids. V lost 0 bases and J lost 1, with 7 bases in between. CDR1 and CDR2 (germline): SGHRS, YFSETQ.

The chain uses TRBV7-9 and TRBJ2-5, with 9 bases aligning to TRBD1. CDR3 length equals 15 residues. Germline assignment: CDR1 SEHNR and CDR2 FQNEAQ (reference sequence). J gave up 1 base and V 5 bases, and 5 bases lay outside the gene matches. CDR3 loop: CASSDRDRAQETQYF. In DNA form, the CDR3 reads TGTGCCAGCAGCGACCGGGACAGGGCCCAAGAGACCCAGTACTTC.

The chain joins TRBV11-2 to TRBJ2-7, with a possible D match to TRBD2 (6 bases). The CDR3 consists of 13 residues. V was clipped by 1 base and J by 4 bases, with 8 bases between them. From germline, CDR1 is SGHAT and CDR2 FQNNGV. CDR3 in DNA: TGTGCCAGCAGCTTAGGGGGGGAATACGAGCAGTACTTC. Translation: CASSLGGEYEQYF.

The chain employs TRBV12-5 and TRBJ2-7; no clear D gene. The V gene lost 5 bases and the J gene lost 0 bases, with 11 bases spanning the gap. The CDR3 spans 14 residues. Germline V gene lookup returns CDR1 LGHNT and CDR2 FRNRAP. The CDR3 DNA follows: TGTGCTAGTGGTCTCGACTGGCACTCCTACGAGCAGTACTTC. This codes for CASGLDWHSYEQYF.

Remarks on this clonotype: A much larger clone differs from this one at a single base, so this may be a read error. The chain couples TRBV5-1 to TRBJ2-5; D possibly corresponds to TRBD2 (5 bases). The CDR3 runs 13 residues. The germline V gene has CDR1 SGHRS and CDR2 YFSETQ. CDR3 bases: TGCGCCAGCAGCTTATGGGAGCAAGAGGCCCAGTACTTC. It yields the protein CASSLWEQEAQYF.

This clonotype was detected many times. The CDR3, as DNA: TGTGCCTGGAGTGACTCCCTGAACACTGAAGCTTTCTTT. Its translation: CAWSDSLNTEAFF. The chain uses TRBV30 and TRBJ1-1; D not certain. The CDR3 runs 13 residues. The V end lost 1 base, the J end lost 0 bases, and 6 bases lay between the germline ends. The germline gives CDR1 GTSNPN, CDR2 SVGIG (reference sequence).

The CDR3 region has the DNA TGTGCCACCGGGGAAGGTGACTCTGGGGCCAACGTCCTGACTTTC. This encodes CATGEGDSGANVLTF. The chain has TRBV15 and TRBJ2-6, with D unresolved. Per the germline V gene, CDR1 is LNHNV and CDR2 is YYDKDF (reference sequence). The V gene lost 8 bases and the J gene lost 0 bases, with 11 bases spanning the gap. CDR3 size: 15 residues.

This clonotype was detected only a few times. This rearrangement joins TRBV7-8 to TRBJ1-5; D ambiguous. The V gene lost 0 bases and the J gene lost 2 bases, with 14 bases spanning the gap. CDR1 is SGHVS and CDR2 is FQNEAQ in the germline V gene. The CDR3 length is 17 residues. The chain's CDR3 is CASSLARVPARNQPQHF. CDR3 nucleotide sequence: TGTGCCAGCAGCTTAGCGCGAGTCCCTGCACGCAATCAGCCCCAGCATTTT.

The CDR3 DNA is TGTGCCAGCAGCTTTGGGATCGAGCAGTACTTC. Amino acid sequence: CASSFGIEQYF. This sequence joins TRBV7-2 and TRBJ2-7, with D hard to call. Trimming removed 3 bases from V and 6 bases from J, with 6 bases in between. The CDR3 runs to 11 residues. Germline V CDR1 and CDR2: SGHTA, FQGNSA.

This clonotype showed up just a few times. The V call is TRBV5-1, the J call TRBJ2-5, with D possibly being TRBD1 (5 bases). The CDR3 sequence is 14 residues long. CDR1 and CDR2 from the germline V gene are SGHRS and YFSETQ. The V and J ends lost 5 bases and 5 bases respectively, with 16 bases between them. The CDR3 nucleotides read TGCGCCAGCAGTTTCGGCGCAGGGCGGGAGACCCAGTACTTC. It is translated as CASSFGAGRETQYF.